This T cell receptor (beta chain) comes out of a study of shared clonotypes between healthy human individuals. CDR1 LNHDA and CDR2 SQIVND come from the germline V gene (reference sequence). CDR3 length: 15 amino acids. V gave up 8 bases and J gave up 3 bases, with 19 bases separating them. TCRdb's table, derived via immunoSEQ multiplex PCR, lists solely in-frame clones and lacks some. The sample has approximately 1,000,000 clones, approximately 77% seen once; the top ten hold roughly 0.9%. This clone was observed once. V and J are TRBV19 and TRBJ1-1; tentative D call: TRBD1 (5 bases). The material sequenced was memory CD4+ T cells from PBMCs. Subset indicated: CD45RA-negative fraction. The receptor was isolated from a man aged 18 to 30 in good health. Some clones in this sample may be carry-over from other donors' samples. The chain's CDR3 is CASGTRGSGYTEAFF. CDR3 coding DNA: TGTGCCAGTGGTACCCGGGGCAGCGGGTACACTGAAGCTTTCTTT. Full variable domain (missing parts from reference TRBV19 and TRBJ1-1): DGGITQSPKYLFRKEGQNVTLSCEQNLNHDAMYWYRQDPGQGLRLIYYSQIVNDFQKGDIAEGYSVSREKKESFPLTVTSAQKNPTAFYLCASGTRGSGYTEAFFGQGTRLTVV.